This TCR beta chain was documented in a study of regulatory T cells in long-lasting Graves disease (dated by TCRdb to the early 2020s). General notes on the study: To count as having persistent Graves' disease, a patient had to have received antithyroid drug treatment for over 5 years with TSH receptor autoantibodies remaining persistently positive. Peripheral blood TCR sequencing and RNA sequencing compared persistent Graves' disease patients with newly diagnosed Graves' disease patients. The study was conducted in China and was registered as a clinical trial. A total of around 35 samples underwent TCR sequencing: around 13 from persistent and roughly 20 from newly diagnosed Graves' disease patients. Antithyroid drugs had been taken for 8.5 to 13 years on average by persistent Graves' disease patients in the clinical cohort. Here is what the overall study found, with its caveats: The authors acknowledged the small sample size as a limitation that may reduce accuracy. Preferential use of TRBV28, TRBJ1-2 and TRBJ2-5 was observed in persistent disease, whereas TRBV20-1 and TRBJ2-1 were favored in newly diagnosed disease. Because the primary lesion, thyroid tissue, could not be accessed, the study looked at peripheral blood alone. Persistent patients shared more public clonotypes among themselves (approximately 2,500) than newly diagnosed patients did (roughly 920). Persistent Graves' disease patients showed lower TCR Shannon entropy and fewer highly expanded clones than newly diagnosed patients, suggesting clonal expansion. Sequencing and analysis were restricted to the TCR beta chain.

This clonotype has a count of ten or more. What antigen it recognizes has not been identified. Base qualities are not recorded, but no much larger clone differs from it by a single base. The label giving this sample's time point can be read as: persistent/refractory GD, antithyroid drugs over 5 years with positive TRAb. For both TCR sequencing and RNA sequencing, RNA was extracted from PBMCs in TRIzol. The diagnosis of Graves' disease was made according to American Thyroid Association guidelines. The patients came from an endocrinology department in Xi'an, China. From each patient, around 9 milliliters of peripheral blood was collected into an EDTA anticoagulant tube. Ficoll Paque Plus density gradient separation was used to isolate PBMCs, and no further T cell sorting was performed. RNA quality was checked with an Agilent 2100 Bioanalyzer and agarose gel, and concentration with a NanoDrop 2000. The germline V gene (reference sequence) specifies DFQATT as CDR1 and SNEGSKA as CDR2. Clipping removes 6 bases from V and 2 bases from J, with 6 as the unmatched junction base count. The CDR3 runs 14 residues from the cysteine to the phenylalanine. The CDR3 DNA has 42 bases and is translated from base 1.

Libraries were built with multiplex PCR. Sequencing used an Illumina HiSeq 4000. To build TCR beta libraries, CDR3 regions were amplified by Arm-PCR using iRepertoire HTBI primers. Before sequencing, the PCR products underwent gel purification. The authors' analysis ran thus. A total of around 66 TRBV and about 13 TRBJ segments were identified across samples and were used for gene usage analysis of CDR3 amino acid clonotypes. Filtered high-quality paired reads were merged into contigs using COPE and FqMerger. BLAST was used to align contigs to the IMGT TRBV, TRBD and TRBJ reference genes, and CDR3 was defined following IMGT. Clonotypes above 0.1% frequency were classified as highly expanded clones. Repertoire diversity was measured by Shannon entropy, and V-J evenness by the Gini coefficient. Clonotypes shared by more than one individual were considered public. The public sequencing data were trimmed at Q25 with fastp and processed into clonotypes with MiXCR by TCRdb, which kept only in-frame beta chains. Identical CDR3 proteins give one entry, which carries the most common genes and DNA. The V and J calls, along with clone size, are taken from TCRdb and not from the paper's own processing. The sample table holds 350,000 to 500,000 distinct CDR3 sequences, of which around 20% were seen once. The ten largest clones represent 14% of the sample.

The sequence was collected from a female donor with Graves disease. In this chain, TRBV20-1 is recombined with TRBJ2-5; the central 10 bases match TRBD2. This material consisted of peripheral blood mononuclear cells (PBMCs), taken when the disease was refractory, from a patient treated with antithyroid drugs. The CDR3 region has the sequence CSAGTSAYQETQYF. The DNA sequence is TGCAGTGCCGGGACTAGCGCCTATCAAGAGACCCAGTACTTC.